These 25 T cell receptor beta chains came from one sample sequenced in a study of T cell clonality in common variable immunodeficiency. Findings and limits, study-wide: Reportedly, TCR beta sequences from common variable immunodeficiency showed fewer deletions and N-nucleotide insertions.

Method: immunoSEQ multiplex PCR; TCRdb's copy keeps in-frame clones and lacks some. The record shows roughly 30,000 clones for this sample, with no singletons present. These receptors' targets are unknown. The sample consisted of peripheral blood mononuclear cells. Receptor source: a human donor with common variable immunodeficiency.

Many counts were recorded for this clone. The CDR3 end lies 3 residues beyond the end of the read and is filled in from the germline J gene. The chain has TRBV7-3 and TRBJ2-3, with D possibly TRBD2 on 6 matching bases. From germline, CDR1 is SGHTA and CDR2 FQGTGA. Between the trimmed V and J ends, which lost 5 bases and 0 bases, there was a span of 15 bases. The CDR3 runs to 16 residues. CDR3 bases read: TGTGCCAGCAGCCCCCGGGGGACCGGTAGCACAGATACG. It yields the protein CASSPRGTGSTDT. The full-length CDR3 reads as CASSPRGTGSTDTQYF.

There are a few counts of this clone. The read is 3 residues too short to cover the CDR3 end, so that end is filled in from the germline J gene. The chain has TRBV29-1 and TRBJ2-1, with 10 bases aligning to TRBD2. From germline, CDR1 is SQVTM and CDR2 ANQGSEA. V was clipped by 2 bases and J by 5 bases; unmatched bases: 9. The CDR3 is made up of 16 amino acids. The sequenced part of the CDR3 DNA is TGCAGCGTTGAAAGGAGCGGGGGGGCCGTAGACAATGAG. Its protein is CSVERSGGAVDNE. The full CDR3 sequence reads CSVERSGGAVDNEQFF.

This clone came up many times. This CDR3 reads CASSPGLAGGEDTQYF. The part of the CDR3 DNA that was read is TGTGCCAGCTCACCCGGACTAGCGGGGGGAGAGGATACG. This sequence joins TRBV18 and TRBJ2-3; TRBD2 agrees at 14 bases. The read ends 3 residues early relative to the CDR3; the germline J gene fills the gap. The CDR3 covers 16 residues. Germline V gene lookup returns CDR1 KGHSH and CDR2 LQKENI. J gave up 6 bases and V 3 bases, and 5 bases lay outside the gene matches.

This clone was seen ten or more times. The sequence runs out 3 residues before the end of the CDR3; the remainder is reconstructed from the germline J gene. V and J are TRBV7-2 and TRBJ2-4, with TRBD1 as a possible D gene (6 bases). CDR3 length: 12 residues. Germline lookup yields CDR1 SGHTA and CDR2 FQGNSA. The CDR3: CASSGSGTLQYF. The DNA read from the CDR3 is TGTGCCAGCAGCGGTTCCGGGACACTT.

The table lists this clone with many counts. With the read ending 3 residues before the CDR3 end, the germline J gene is used to fill in that end. Additional DNA sequences in this sample encode the identical CDR3. The chain links TRBV5-6 to TRBJ2-5; the D gene is possibly TRBD2 (6 bases). Germline V gene lookup returns CDR1 SGHDT and CDR2 YYEEEE. V gave up 0 bases and J gave up 5 bases, with 8 bases separating them. The CDR3 has 13 amino acids. The sequenced part of the CDR3 DNA is TGTGCCAGCAGCTTGGGGGGGGAGGAGACC. Translating it yields CASSLGGEET. The full CDR3 protein is CASSLGGEETQYF. Full variable domain (rest looked up from reference TRBV5-6 and TRBJ2-5): DAGVTQSPTHLIKTRGQQVTLRCSPKSGHDTVSWYQQALGQGPQFIFQYYEEEERQRGNFPDRFSGHQFPNYSSELNVNALLLGDSALYLCASSLGGEETQYFGPGTRLLVL.

Comment on this clone: From the germline J gene comes the end of the CDR3, since the read stops 3 residues before it. The chain couples TRBV7-8 to TRBJ1-6; 9 nucleotides agree with TRBD1. The CDR3 consists of 16 residues. CDR1 and CDR2 (germline): SGHVS, FQNEAQ. J gave up 7 bases and V 5 bases, and 9 bases lay outside the gene matches. The sequenced CDR3 bases are TGTGCCAGCAGCGAGACAGGGGGGAGGGCCAATTCACCC. Translated: CASSETGGRANSP. The CDR3, in full, reads CASSETGGRANSPLHF.

This clone showed up many times. The CDR3 end lies 3 residues beyond the end of the read and is filled in from the germline J gene. J is TRBJ1-1 and V is TRBV20-1; perhaps TRBD1 as D (6 bases). Per germline, CDR1 DFQATT and CDR2 SNEGSKA (reference sequence). This CDR3 is 13 amino acids long. V lost 2 bases to trimming and J lost 0 bases, with 7 bases between them. The covered CDR3 bases are TGCAGTGCTAGAAGACAGGTGAACACTGAA. Translation: CSARRQVNTE. From start to end, the CDR3 is CSARRQVNTEAFF.

In the case of this clone: The CDR3 end is not reached by the read, which stops 3 residues before it; the germline J gene fills it in. This rearrangement joins TRBV7-6 to TRBJ1-3, with a possible D match to TRBD1 (5 bases). The CDR3 sequence is 16 residues long. CDR1 is SGHVS and CDR2 is FNYEAQ in the germline V gene. Trimming stripped 5 bases from V and 1 base from J, with 15 bases between. CDR3 in amino acids: CASSPATYRSGNTIYF. The sequenced CDR3 bases are TGTGCCAGCAGCCCTGCCACTTACAGGTCTGGAAACACC. Based on the CDR3 plus reference TRBV7-6 and TRBJ1-3, the full variable domain is GAGVSQSPRYKVTKRGQDVALRCDPISGHVSLYWYRQALGQGPEFLTYFNYEAQQDKSGLPNDRFSAERPEGSISTLTIQRTEQRDSAMYRCASSPATYRSGNTIYFGEGSWLTVV.

In its sample, this clone was seen many times. The sequenced fragment ends 3 residues before the CDR3 boundary, so the rest is inferred from the germline J gene. This chain uses TRBV7-6 with TRBJ2-7, with TRBD1 identical over 8 bases. V trimming: 5 bases; J trimming: 4 bases; junction bases outside the gene matches: 4. CDR3 size: 13 residues. Germline V gene data show CDR1 as SGHVS and CDR2 as FNYEAQ. The CDR3 region is CASSKGQGYEQYF. CDR3 DNA, as far as it was read: TGTGCCAGCAGCAAAGGACAGGGTTACGAG.

This clone was found a few times. The junction departs from germline at one end; a sequencing error may be responsible. The CDR3 sequence: CASSLAGGANTGELFF. The DNA read from the CDR3 is TGTGCCAGCAGTTTAGCAGGGGGCGCGAACACCGGGGAG. The V and J genes are TRBV7-7 and TRBJ2-2; 8 bases map to TRBD1. The read stops 3 residues short of the end of the CDR3; the missing end is completed from the germline J gene. CDR3 size: 16 residues. Germline V gene lookup returns CDR1 SSHAT and CDR2 FNYEAQ (reference sequence).

On this clone: The read ends 3 residues early relative to the CDR3; the germline J gene fills the gap. The chain links TRBV30 to TRBJ2-7; D gene uncertain. V lost 2 bases and J lost 3, with 5 bases in between. CDR3 size: 11 residues. Germline V gene sequence: CDR1 GTSNPN, CDR2 SVGIG (reference sequence). The CDR3 region is CAWSTYYEQYF. The DNA read from the CDR3 is TGTGCCTGGAGTACATACTACGAG.

This clone was seen a few times. The read ends 3 residues before the CDR3 terminus; that terminus is restored from the germline J gene. This sample includes further DNA sequences coding for the same CDR3. V usage is TRBV18 and J usage is TRBJ1-4; 7 positions agree with TRBD1. V lost 0 bases to trimming and J lost 7 bases; unmatched junction nucleotides: 5. The germline V gene encodes CDR1 KGHSH and CDR2 LQKENI. The CDR3 covers 15 residues. CDR3 protein: CASSPPQGVGEKLFF. Incomplete CDR3 DNA: TGTGCCAGCTCACCACCGCAGGGGGTGGGTGAAAAA.

The table lists this clone with many counts. An end of the junction does not agree with germline; a read error may underlie this. The CDR3 is cut off 3 residues early in the read; its end comes from the germline J gene. The chain joins TRBV4-2 to TRBJ2-1; 7 bases fit TRBD2. Per germline, CDR1 LGHNA and CDR2 YNFKEQ. The CDR3 runs to 16 residues. The part of the CDR3 DNA that was read is TGCGCCAGCAGCCAAGATCTTGGGGGGGAGTACAATGAG. Protein sequence: CASSQDLGGEYNE. The complete CDR3 sequence is CASSQDLGGEYNEQFF.

Points on this clone: A junction end diverges from the germline sequence, so it may reflect a read error. The CDR3 end lies 3 residues beyond the end of the read and is filled in from the germline J gene. This chain links TRBV7-9 with TRBJ2-7; TRBD1 aligns across 8 bases. In germline, CDR1 is SEHNR, CDR2 FQNEAQ (reference sequence). The CDR3 covers 13 residues. The DNA read from the CDR3 is TGTTCCAGCAGAGGACAGGGAACCTACGAG. Translating it yields CSSRGQGTYE. The entire CDR3 sequence reads CSSRGQGTYEQYF. Full variable domain (missing parts from reference TRBV7-9 and TRBJ2-7): DTGVSQNPRHKITKRGQNVTFRCDPISEHNRLYWYRQTLGQGPEFLTYFQNEAQLEKSRLLSDRFSAERPKGSFSTLEIQRTEQGDSAMYLCSSRGQGTYEQYFGPGTRLTVT.

This clone was recorded many times. The CDR3 goes on 3 residues after the read ends, and that part is filled in from the germline J gene. V gene TRBV18 combines with J gene TRBJ2-5; 8 nucleotides agree with TRBD2. CDR3 size: 15 residues. The germline gives CDR1 KGHSH, CDR2 LQKENI. V shed 5 bases and J 1 base; nucleotides not matched to a gene: 6. CDR3 DNA (partial): TGTGCCAGCTCAGTCACTAGCGGCTTCCAAGAGACC. Amino acids: CASSVTSGFQET. The CDR3 in full is CASSVTSGFQETQYF.

Turning to this clone: The missing CDR3 end, 3 residues past where the read stops, is filled in from the germline J gene. The chain is built from TRBV20-1 and TRBJ1-3; D is perhaps TRBD1 (5 bases). Trimming took off 6 bases at V and 2 bases at J, with 23 bases between the two ends. This CDR3 comprises 17 residues. Germline V gene data show CDR1 as DFQATT and CDR2 as SNEGSKA (reference sequence). Incomplete CDR3 DNA: TGCAGTGCGGAAGGCCGGGGGATCTCCGCGACTGGAAACACC. Its translation is CSAEGRGISATGNT. Given in full, the CDR3 is CSAEGRGISATGNTIYF.

This clone was detected only a few times. The sequenced fragment ends 3 residues before the CDR3 boundary, so the rest is inferred from the germline J gene. The V and J genes are TRBV11-3 and TRBJ1-1; unclear D gene. V lost 6 bases, J lost 5 bases, and 13 bases lay in between. The V gene's germline CDR1 is SGHNT and CDR2 YENEEA. There are 13 residues in the CDR3. The CDR3 bases that were read are TGTGCCAGCAGTCTCGAGCGGAGTACTGAA. This codes for CASSLERSTE. The whole CDR3 reads CASSLERSTEAFF. The whole variable domain, remainder taken from reference TRBV11-3 and TRBJ1-1, is EAGVVQSPRYKIIEKKQPVAFWCNPISGHNTLYWYLQNLGQGPELLIRYENEEAVDDSQLPKDRFSAERLKGVDSTLKIQPAELGDSAVYLCASSLERSTEAFFGQGTRLTVV.

There are a few counts of this clone. The CDR3 here is CASNFLGENEKLFF. The sequenced part of the CDR3 DNA is TGTGCCAGCAATTTTTTAGGGGAAAATGAAAAA. V gene TRBV2 combines with J gene TRBJ1-4; D possibly corresponds to TRBD1 (5 bases). The sequence runs out 3 residues before the end of the CDR3; the remainder is reconstructed from the germline J gene. V was trimmed by 7 bases and J by 5 bases, leaving 14 bases between them. From germline, CDR1 is SNHLY and CDR2 FYNNEI. The CDR3 is 14 amino acids. Drawing the rest from reference TRBV2 and TRBJ1-4, the complete variable domain is EPEVTQTPSHQVTQMGQEVILRCVPISNHLYFYWYRQILGQKVEFLVSFYNNEISEKSEIFDDQFSVERPDGSNFTLKIRSTKLEDSAMYFCASNFLGENEKLFFGSGTQLSVL.

This clone was seen a handful of times. From the germline J gene comes the end of the CDR3, since the read stops 3 residues before it. The chain uses TRBV7-8 and TRBJ1-2; D ambiguous. The CDR3 spans 16 residues. The V and J ends lost 1 base and 4 bases respectively, with 16 bases between them. Germline CDR1 and CDR2: SGHVS and FQNEAQ. CDR3 bases read: TGTGCCAGCAGCTTAGGATCAGGCCTAGCGGGCTATGGC. It specifies CASSLGSGLAGYG. The complete CDR3 sequence is CASSLGSGLAGYGYTF.

Worth noting for this clone: The CDR3 is cut off 3 residues early in the read; its end comes from the germline J gene. This chain connects TRBV19 to TRBJ2-2; TRBD1 aligns across 10 bases. Germline V gene lookup returns CDR1 LNHDA and CDR2 SQIVND (reference sequence). CDR3 length equals 14 residues. Unmatched junction bases numbered 5, after V lost 6 bases and J lost 7 bases. The CDR3 loop is CASSDRGQGGELFF. CDR3 DNA, as far as it was read: TGTGCCAGTAGCGACAGGGGGCAGGGCGGGGAG.

A remark on this clone: The read stops 3 residues short of the end of the CDR3; the missing end is completed from the germline J gene. This sequence joins TRBV19 and TRBJ2-7; D call uncertain. Germline V gene data show CDR1 as LNHDA and CDR2 as SQIVND (reference sequence). V lost 4 bases and J 1 base, leaving 8 bases between the germline ends. The CDR3 is made up of 13 amino acids. Incomplete CDR3 DNA: TGTGCCAGTAGTACGTCACAATCCTACGAG. Protein: CASSTSQSYE. From start to end, the CDR3 is CASSTSQSYEQYF.

This clone ranks as medium-sized. The read comes to an end 3 residues before the CDR3 does, leaving the germline J gene to fill in the end. V gene TRBV7-6 combines with J gene TRBJ2-7; 8 bases agree with TRBD1. Germline lookup yields CDR1 SGHVS and CDR2 FNYEAQ. This CDR3 spans 14 amino acids. V lost 5 bases to trimming and J lost 5 bases; unmatched junction nucleotides: 8. The CDR3 spells CASSLATGVDEQYF. CDR3 DNA, as far as it was read: TGTGCCAGCAGCCTTGCGACAGGGGTAGACGAG.

This clone came up a few times. Read sequence stops 3 residues before the CDR3 end, and the germline J gene provides the missing end. The chain links TRBV19 to TRBJ1-5; perhaps TRBD1 as D (6 bases). V lost 6 bases to trimming and J lost 7 bases, with 13 bases between them. The CDR3 extends over 13 amino acids. Germline CDR1 is LNHDA and CDR2 is SQIVND (reference sequence). Partial CDR3 DNA: TGTGCCAGTAGCAAATCAGGGGTGCAGCCC. The encoded protein is CASSKSGVQP. The CDR3 in its entirety is CASSKSGVQPQHF. The entire variable domain, with the rest obtained from reference TRBV19 and TRBJ1-5, is as follows: DGGITQSPKYLFRKEGQNVTLSCEQNLNHDAMYWYRQDPGQGLRLIYYSQIVNDFQKGDIAEGYSVSREKKESFPLTVTSAQKNPTAFYLCASSKSGVQPQHFGDGTRLSIL.

On this clone: The CDR3 extends 3 residues past the end of the read, so its final part is completed from the germline J gene. The V gene is TRBV7-2, the J gene TRBJ1-1; no clear D gene. Germline CDR1 SGHTA, CDR2 FQGNSA. Trimming stripped 4 bases from V and 1 base from J, with 7 bases between. This CDR3 is built from 13 residues. The CDR3 loop reads CASSSYRNTEAFF. Incomplete CDR3 DNA: TGTGCCAGCAGCTCCTACAGGAACACTGAA.

Remarks on this clone: The read finishes 3 residues shy of the CDR3 end, and the germline J gene is used to complete it. V usage is TRBV5-5 and J usage is TRBJ2-5; TRBD2 aligns across 7 bases. The CDR3 is 15 residues long. The V segment lost 2 bases and the J segment 1 base; nucleotides outside the gene matches: 5. Per germline, CDR1 SGHKS and CDR2 YYEKEE (reference sequence). CDR3 residues: CASSFQGGGQETQYF. Incomplete CDR3 DNA: TGTGCCAGCAGCTTCCAAGGCGGGGGCCAAGAGACC.